These 26 T cell receptor beta chains came from one sample sequenced in a study of shared clonotypes between healthy human individuals (dated by TCRdb to the early 2020s). The library relied on the immunoSEQ multiplex PCR assay. As stored in TCRdb, this immuneACCESS dataset retains in-frame rearrangements with V and J assigned. A fraction of the clones does not appear; measured against another copy, unresolved V genes explain less than half of the discrepancy, and the remainder lacks a known reason. A total of 660,000 or so clones appear in this sample, 90% to 97% of them only once. The ten largest make up approximately 0.1% of the sample. For the CD8 naive samples, CD45RO-negative cells were positively selected for CCR7, yielding a CD45RA+CCR7+ population from which TemRA cells were excluded. The sample taken for sequencing was naive CD8+ T cells sorted from blood. The cell subset or site label here, explained by the study, means: CD45RA+CCR7+. The receptors derive from a woman in her 30s in good health.

Worth noting for this clone: The identical CDR3 is also encoded by other nucleotide sequences in the sample. The chain uses TRBV7-9 and TRBJ2-7; D not certain. Trimming stripped 0 bases from V and 5 bases from J, with 5 bases between. Germline values: CDR1 SEHNR, CDR2 FQNEAQ (reference sequence). This CDR3 has 12 amino acids. Written as DNA, the CDR3 is TGTGCCAGCAGCTTAGCCACCGACGAGCAGTACTTC. Translated, it gives CASSLATDEQYF. Full variable domain (outside the CDR3, taken from reference TRBV7-9 and TRBJ2-7): DTGVSQNPRHKITKRGQNVTFRCDPISEHNRLYWYRQTLGQGPEFLTYFQNEAQLEKSRLLSDRFSAERPKGSFSTLEIQRTEQGDSAMYLCASSLATDEQYFGPGTRLTVT.

This chain uses TRBV5-6 with TRBJ1-5; no clear D. The CDR3 sequence is 16 residues long. Trimming left V 2 bases short and J 0 bases short, with 12 bases between. The germline V gene has CDR1 SGHDT and CDR2 YYEEEE. The CDR3 bases are TGTGCCAGCAGCTTAACGACAAGCTATAGCAATCAGCCCCAGCATTTT. Protein product: CASSLTTSYSNQPQHF. Variable domain in full (rest from reference TRBV5-6 and TRBJ1-5): DAGVTQSPTHLIKTRGQQVTLRCSPKSGHDTVSWYQQALGQGPQFIFQYYEEEERQRGNFPDRFSGHQFPNYSSELNVNALLLGDSALYLCASSLTTSYSNQPQHFGDGTRLSIL.

The chain couples TRBV27 to TRBJ2-3, with 9 bases lining up with TRBD1. This CDR3 is built from 17 residues. Germline assignment: CDR1 MNHEY and CDR2 SMNVEV (reference sequence). The trim removed 4 bases at V and 3 bases at J, leaving 11 bases unmatched. The CDR3 protein is CASSSRETTGGTDTQYF. CDR3 nucleotide sequence: TGTGCCAGCAGTTCGCGTGAAACGACAGGGGGGACAGATACGCAGTATTTT.

V gene TRBV5-4 combines with J gene TRBJ2-4; TRBD2 aligns across 7 bases. The CDR3 is 16 amino acids. V shed 1 base and J 0 bases; nucleotides not matched to a gene: 4. CDR1 is SGHNT, CDR2 YYREEE, per germline (reference sequence). The CDR3 nucleotides are TGTGCCAGCAGCTTGTGGGGAGGGCTAGCCAAAAACATTCAGTACTTC. This sequence encodes CASSLWGGLAKNIQYF.

This chain joins TRBV6-5 and TRBJ1-3; D not resolved. Germline V CDR1 and CDR2: MNHEY, SVGAGI. V was shortened by 2 bases and J by 2 bases, with 10 bases between the two germline ends. The CDR3 contains 15 residues. Here the CDR3 DNA reads TGTGCCAGCAGTTACGTGGAGGGCCCTGGAAACACCATATATTTT. It specifies CASSYVEGPGNTIYF.

The rearrangement links TRBV10-2 to TRBJ2-2; D is perhaps TRBD1 (5 bases). The germline CDR1 and CDR2 sequences are WSHSY and SAAADI. The CDR3 totals 14 residues. V was trimmed by 6 bases and J by 2 bases, leaving 10 bases between them. For the CDR3, the DNA is TGCGCCAGCAGCCTGACAGCAAACACCGGGGAGCTGTTTTTT. It codes for CASSLTANTGELFF.

The rearrangement joins TRBV7-9 to TRBJ2-7; the match to TRBD2 covers 9 bases. Germline V gene lookup returns CDR1 SEHNR and CDR2 FQNEAQ (reference sequence). There are 14 residues in the CDR3. Germline trimming cut 5 bases from V and 5 bases from J; bases unmatched to any gene: 7. CDR3 bases: TGTGCCAGCAGCGTAAGGACTAGCGCCCACGAGCAGTACTTC. Its protein product is CASSVRTSAHEQYF.

The rearrangement links TRBV28 to TRBJ2-1, with D perhaps being TRBD1 or TRBD2 (5 bases each). CDR3 length: 15 residues. Deletions cut 3 bases from V and 2 bases from J, with 11 bases between. Germline values: CDR1 MDHEN, CDR2 SYDVKM. CDR3 sequence reads: CASSLGTQPYNEQFF. In nucleotides, the CDR3 is TGTGCCAGCAGTTTGGGGACGCAGCCCTACAATGAGCAGTTCTTC. Supplemented by reference TRBV28 and TRBJ2-1, the full variable domain reads DVKVTQSSRYLVKRTGEKVFLECVQDMDHENMFWYRQDPGLGLRLIYFSYDVKMKEKGDIPEGYSVSREKKERFSLILESASTNQTSMYLCASSLGTQPYNEQFFGPGTRLTVL.

The rearrangement links TRBV19 to TRBJ1-4; D unclear. Germline CDR1 reads LNHDA; CDR2 reads SQIVND (reference sequence). The germline V and J ends were trimmed by 6 bases and 8 bases, with 7 bases remaining between them. The CDR3 has 11 residues. The CDR3 region is CASSLGEKLFF. Here the CDR3 DNA reads TGTGCCAGTAGCCTGGGAGAAAAACTGTTTTTT.

The gene calls are TRBV13 and TRBJ2-3; D is unclear. Between the trimmed V and J ends, which lost 4 bases and 0 bases, there was a span of 14 bases. CDR3 length: 16 residues. The germline V gene encodes CDR1 PRHDT and CDR2 FYEKMQ (reference sequence). This CDR3 reads CASSSSPRWSTDTQYF. The CDR3 DNA sequence: TGTGCCAGCAGCTCCTCCCCTAGGTGGAGCACAGATACGCAGTATTTT.

This clone occurred a few times. Other DNA sequences in this sample translate to the same CDR3. V is TRBV27 and J is TRBJ2-3; 12 nucleotides agree with TRBD2. V lost 3 bases, J lost 5 bases, and 3 bases stayed unmatched. This CDR3 comprises 15 residues. The germline V gene encodes CDR1 MNHEY and CDR2 SMNVEV (reference sequence). In DNA, the CDR3 is TGTGCCAGCAGTTTTGGACTAGCGGGGATAGATACGCAGTATTTT. Protein product: CASSFGLAGIDTQYF.

V is TRBV9 and J is TRBJ2-2; D ambiguous. Trimming removed 3 bases from V and 0 bases from J, with 15 bases in between. There are 17 residues in the CDR3. The germline CDR1 and CDR2 sequences are SGDLS and YYNGEE. The CDR3 protein is CASSASQDVANTGELFF. DNA of the CDR3: TGTGCCAGCAGCGCGAGTCAGGATGTCGCGAACACCGGGGAGCTGTTTTTT. Drawing the rest from reference TRBV9 and TRBJ2-2, the complete variable domain is DSGVTQTPKHLITATGQRVTLRCSPRSGDLSVYWYQQSLDQGLQFLIQYYNGEERAKGNILERFSAQQFPDLHSELNLSSLELGDSALYFCASSASQDVANTGELFFGEGSRLTVL.

This clone was found once. The V and J genes are TRBV27 and TRBJ1-1, with D possibly being TRBD1 (6 bases). Germline loops: CDR1 MNHEY, CDR2 SMNVEV (reference sequence). The CDR3 is 14 residues long. Between the trimmed V and J ends, which lost 2 bases and 5 bases, there was a span of 12 bases. This chain's CDR3 is CASSLIGGRTEAFF. DNA for the CDR3: TGTGCCAGCAGTTTAATAGGGGGGAGGACTGAAGCTTTCTTT.

V is TRBV6-5 and J is TRBJ2-2; either TRBD1 or TRBD2 may fit D (6 bases each). The CDR3 is made up of 16 amino acids. The germline CDR1 and CDR2 sequences are MNHEY and SVGAGI. V lost 0 bases, J lost 2 bases, and 10 bases lay in between. The chain's CDR3 is CASSYSGGTNTGELFF. The DNA of the CDR3 is TGTGCCAGCAGTTACTCGGGGGGCACTAACACCGGGGAGCTGTTTTTT.

The V call is TRBV28, the J call TRBJ1-2, with 11 positions matching TRBD1. This CDR3 contains 14 residues. Germline CDR1 MDHEN, CDR2 SYDVKM. Trimming cost V 6 bases and J 7 bases; bases outside gene matches: 7. The CDR3 DNA follows: TGTGCCAGCAGCGCGGGACAGGGGGTTTTTGGCTACACCTTC. Translating it yields CASSAGQGVFGYTF.

As for this clone: The same CDR3 also results from other DNA sequences found in this sample. This chain joins TRBV6-5 and TRBJ2-3; a weak D match, TRBD2 (6 bases). With 0 bases removed from V and 3 bases from J, the gap between germline ends came to 13 bases. This CDR3 has 16 amino acids. Germline V gene data show CDR1 as MNHEY and CDR2 as SVGAGI. Here the CDR3 reads CASSYSSGVETDTQYF. The CDR3 DNA reads TGTGCCAGCAGTTACTCGTCGGGGGTGGAGACAGATACGCAGTATTTT.

The chain has TRBV28 and TRBJ2-3; 8 nucleotides match TRBD2. The CDR3 is made up of 15 amino acids. V trimming: 5 bases; J trimming: 0 bases; junction bases outside the gene matches: 4. Germline V CDR1 and CDR2: MDHEN, SYDVKM. The CDR3 is CASSILAASTDTQYF. In nucleotides, the CDR3 is TGTGCCAGCAGTATACTAGCGGCTAGCACAGATACGCAGTATTTT.

The chain's CDR3 is CASSPHRGPDEQYF. As DNA, the CDR3 is TGTGCCAGCAGTCCCCACAGGGGGCCCGACGAGCAGTACTTC. V usage is TRBV27 and J usage is TRBJ2-7, with TRBD1 matching 9 bases. V shed 5 bases and J 5 bases; nucleotides not matched to a gene: 7. The CDR3 has 14 amino acids. CDR1 is MNHEY and CDR2 is SMNVEV in the germline V gene (reference sequence).

This clone came up once. The V call is TRBV4-2, the J call TRBJ2-7; 8 nucleotides match TRBD1. J was trimmed by 3 bases and V by 4 bases; bases with no gene match: 8. The germline V gene encodes CDR1 LGHNA and CDR2 YNFKEQ. This CDR3 contains 15 residues. The DNA of the CDR3 is TGTGCCAGCAGCCCCGGTACAGGGGGTATCTACGAGCAGTACTTC. This gives the protein CASSPGTGGIYEQYF.

The J gene is TRBJ1-5, the V gene TRBV6-4; D ambiguous. V lost 2 bases, J lost 3 bases, and 14 bases lay in between. CDR1 is MRHNA, CDR2 SNTAGT, per germline. The CDR3 covers 16 residues. The CDR3 protein is CASSDTAILPNQPQHF. The CDR3 nucleotides are TGTGCCAGCAGTGACACCGCAATTCTTCCCAATCAGCCCCAGCATTTT.

J is TRBJ2-1 and V is TRBV28; 10 nucleotides line up with TRBD2. J lost 0 bases, V lost 2 bases, and 10 bases had no gene match. This CDR3 contains 19 residues. The germline gives CDR1 MDHEN, CDR2 SYDVKM. CDR3: CASSLVASGSFSSYNEQFF. DNA of the CDR3: TGTGCCAGCAGTTTAGTGGCTAGCGGGAGTTTCAGCTCCTACAATGAGCAGTTCTTC.

The chain recombines TRBV6-6 with TRBJ2-7; 10 nucleotides agree with TRBD2. Germline CDR1 reads MNHNY; CDR2 reads SVGAGI (reference sequence). CDR3 length equals 14 residues. The V gene end was trimmed by 6 bases and the J gene end by 4 bases; junction bases not matched to a gene: 6. The CDR3 loop reads CASSISSGSYEQYF. CDR3 nucleotides: TGTGCCAGCAGCATCTCTAGCGGGAGTTACGAGCAGTACTTC.

The gene calls are TRBV11-2 and TRBJ2-7; D is ambiguous. Trimming shortened V by 7 bases and J by 3 bases, and 13 bases separated the two germline ends. This CDR3 spans 13 amino acids. Germline V gene data show CDR1 as SGHAT and CDR2 as FQNNGV. CDR3 protein: CASTFLPSYEQYF. The CDR3 DNA sequence: TGTGCCAGCACCTTCCTGCCGAGCTACGAGCAGTACTTC.

V is TRBV7-6 and J is TRBJ2-3; D may be TRBD2 (6 bases). The CDR3 contains 16 residues. CDR1 is SGHVS and CDR2 is FNYEAQ in the germline V gene. The V gene lost 2 bases and the J gene lost 4 bases, with 16 bases spanning the gap. The CDR3 here is CASSLPTSPDADTQYF. For the CDR3, the DNA is TGTGCCAGCAGCTTACCAACTAGCCCGGACGCAGATACGCAGTATTTT.

The genes are TRBV19 and TRBJ1-1; D is perhaps TRBD1 (5 bases). This CDR3 is 17 amino acids long. Germline V gives CDR1 LNHDA, CDR2 SQIVND (reference sequence). Trimming removed 8 bases at V and 1 base at J, with 23 bases between. CDR3 loop: CASVWGGSQDSNTEAFF. The CDR3 bases are TGTGCCAGTGTCTGGGGGGGTAGCCAGGACTCGAACACTGAAGCTTTCTTT.

The genes are TRBV7-9 and TRBJ2-7; 10 bases are shared with TRBD1. Germline V lookup: CDR1 SEHNR, CDR2 FQNEAQ (reference sequence). The CDR3 length is 13 residues. V lost 7 bases, J lost 5 bases, and 5 bases stayed unmatched. DNA for the CDR3: TGTGCCAGCACCGGGACAGGGGTGGACGAGCAGTACTTC. It translates to CASTGTGVDEQYF.